This section outlines one TCR beta chain sequence together with its context. Its specificity is not known. The sample belongs to a study of T cells in Graves' hyperthyroidism and ophthalmopathy. Study-wide results and caveats: Patients with ophthalmopathy were separated from those with stable hyperthyroidism by a 13 V-J model.

Amplified TCR beta CDR3 regions derived from RNA transcripts. First-round RT-PCR with HTBI primers amplified the TCR CDR3 region. Via MiXCR, TCRdb re-called the multiplex PCR reads, giving one row per CDR3 protein. This table holds fewer than 700,000 distinct CDR3 sequences, about a sixth found once. The CDR3 is 16 amino acids. Germline V gene data show CDR1 as SGHRS and CDR2 as YFSETQ. V was trimmed by 2 bases and J by 5 bases, leaving 16 bases between them. The clonotype originates from a woman under 40 with Graves' hyperthyroidism. This chain uses TRBV5-1 with TRBJ2-2; possible D gene TRBD2, 5 bases. The sequencing sample was made of blood. CDR3 sequence: CASSLSADPTTGELFF. In DNA, the CDR3 is TGCGCCAGCAGCTTATCAGCGGACCCGACAACCGGGGAGCTGTTTTTT. The full variable domain, its missing parts supplied by reference TRBV5-1 and TRBJ2-2, is KAGVTQTPRYLIKTRGQQVTLSCSPISGHRSVSWYQQTPGQGLQFLFEYFSETQRNKGNFPGRFSGRQFSNSRSEMNVSTLELGDSALYLCASSLSADPTTGELFFGEGSRLTVL.